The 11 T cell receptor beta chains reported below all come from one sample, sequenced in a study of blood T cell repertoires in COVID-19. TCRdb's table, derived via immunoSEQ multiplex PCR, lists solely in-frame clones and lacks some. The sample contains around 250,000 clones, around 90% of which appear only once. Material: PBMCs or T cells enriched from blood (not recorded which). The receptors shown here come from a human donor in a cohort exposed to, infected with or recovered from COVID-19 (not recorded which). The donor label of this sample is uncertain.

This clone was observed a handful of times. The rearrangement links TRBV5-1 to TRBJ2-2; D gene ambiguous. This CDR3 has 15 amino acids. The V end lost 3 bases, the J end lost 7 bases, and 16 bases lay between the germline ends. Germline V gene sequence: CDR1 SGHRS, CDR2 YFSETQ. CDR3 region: CASSSENSHGGELFF. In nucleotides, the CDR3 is TGCGCCAGCAGCTCCGAAAACTCCCATGGCGGGGAGCTGTTTTTT.

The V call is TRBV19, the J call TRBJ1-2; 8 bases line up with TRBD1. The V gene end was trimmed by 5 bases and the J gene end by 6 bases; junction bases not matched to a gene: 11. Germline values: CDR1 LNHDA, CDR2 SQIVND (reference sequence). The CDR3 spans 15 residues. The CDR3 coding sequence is TGTGCCAGTAGTCCGCGGACAGGGAATCATGATGGCTACACCTTC. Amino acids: CASSPRTGNHDGYTF.

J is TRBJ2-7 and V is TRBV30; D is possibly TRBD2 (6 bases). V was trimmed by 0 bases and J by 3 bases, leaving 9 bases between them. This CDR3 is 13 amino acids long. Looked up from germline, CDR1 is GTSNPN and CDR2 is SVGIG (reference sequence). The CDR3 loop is CAWSVGLNYEQYF. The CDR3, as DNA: TGTGCCTGGAGTGTAGGACTAAACTACGAGCAGTACTTC.

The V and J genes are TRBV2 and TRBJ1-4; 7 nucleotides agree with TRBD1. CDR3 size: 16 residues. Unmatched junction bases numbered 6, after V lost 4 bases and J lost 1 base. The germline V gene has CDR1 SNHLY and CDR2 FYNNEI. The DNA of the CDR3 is TGTGCCAGCAGTGTGGGGGCAGGGGGAACTAATGAAAAACTGTTTTTT. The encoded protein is CASSVGAGGTNEKLFF.

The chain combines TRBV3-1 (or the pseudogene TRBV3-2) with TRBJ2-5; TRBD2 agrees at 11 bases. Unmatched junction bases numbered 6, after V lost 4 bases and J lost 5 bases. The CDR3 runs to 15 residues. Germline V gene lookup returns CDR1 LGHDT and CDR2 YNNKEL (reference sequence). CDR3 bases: TGTGCCAGCAGCCGTCAACTAGCGGGGGAGGAGACCCAGTACTTC. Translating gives CASSRQLAGEETQYF.

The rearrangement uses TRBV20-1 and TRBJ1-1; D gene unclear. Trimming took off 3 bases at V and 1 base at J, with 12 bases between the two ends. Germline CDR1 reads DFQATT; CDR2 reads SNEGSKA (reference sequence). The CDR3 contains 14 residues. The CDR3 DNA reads TGCAGTGCTAGTCGCACTGATCCGAACACTGAAGCTTTCTTT. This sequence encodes CSASRTDPNTEAFF.

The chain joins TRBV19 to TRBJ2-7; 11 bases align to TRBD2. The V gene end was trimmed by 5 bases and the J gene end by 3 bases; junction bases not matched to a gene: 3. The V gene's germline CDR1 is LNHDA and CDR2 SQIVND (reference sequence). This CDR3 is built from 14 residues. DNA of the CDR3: TGTGCCAGTAGTCTAGCGGGGGGCTTCTACGAGCAGTACTTC. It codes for CASSLAGGFYEQYF.

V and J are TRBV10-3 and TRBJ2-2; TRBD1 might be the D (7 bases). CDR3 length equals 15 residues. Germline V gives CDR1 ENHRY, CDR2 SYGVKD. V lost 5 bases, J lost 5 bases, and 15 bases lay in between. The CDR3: CAISTVQGGTGELFF. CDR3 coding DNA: TGTGCCATCAGTACCGTTCAGGGGGGAACCGGGGAGCTGTTTTTT.

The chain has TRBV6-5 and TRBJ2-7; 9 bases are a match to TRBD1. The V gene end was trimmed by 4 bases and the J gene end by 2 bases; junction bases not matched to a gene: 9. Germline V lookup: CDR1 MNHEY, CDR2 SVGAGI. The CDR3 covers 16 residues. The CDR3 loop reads CASSFPRDRDPYEQYF. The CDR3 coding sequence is TGTGCCAGCAGTTTCCCCCGGGACAGGGACCCCTACGAGCAGTACTTC.

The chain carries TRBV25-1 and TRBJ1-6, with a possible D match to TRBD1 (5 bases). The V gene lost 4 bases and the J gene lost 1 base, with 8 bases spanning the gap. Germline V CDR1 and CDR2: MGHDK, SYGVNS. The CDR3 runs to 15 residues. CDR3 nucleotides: TGTGCCAGCAGTGTGACAGCTTCCTATAATTCACCCCTCCACTTT. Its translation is CASSVTASYNSPLHF.

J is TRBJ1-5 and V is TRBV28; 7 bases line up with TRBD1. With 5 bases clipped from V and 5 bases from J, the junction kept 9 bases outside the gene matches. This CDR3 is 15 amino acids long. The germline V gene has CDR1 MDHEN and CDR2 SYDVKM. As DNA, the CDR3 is TGTGCCAGCAGTCCCCCCGACAGGGTTGATCAGCCCCAGCATTTT. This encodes CASSPPDRVDQPQHF.